Listed below are T cell receptor beta chains from one sample, sequenced in a study of blood T cells in healthy people across ages. Via MiXCR, TCRdb re-called the 5' RACE reads, giving one row per CDR3 protein. Seen here are 800,000 to 950,000 distinct CDR3 sequences, about 44% observed once, and the top ten hold around an eighth. What was sequenced was blood. Receptors originate from a man aged 25 to 40 in good health. Both conserved end residues are part of each CDR3. The D gene is left open where the match is weak. Not every row has a clone size; where given, it reads once, few, many or a size class.

V gene: TRBV11-1; D gene: NA; clone size: NA; J gene: TRBJ1-2; CDR3 DNA: TGTGCCAGCAGCTTTGGACCGGAGGCCGACTATGGCTACACCTTC; CDR3 protein: CASSFGPEADYGYTF
V gene: TRBV29-1; D gene: TRBD1; clone size: NA; J gene: TRBJ2-1; CDR3 DNA: TGCAGCGCCGCTAGGACAGGGGACGGTATCAATGAGCAGTTCTTC; CDR3 protein: CSAARTGDGINEQFF
V gene: TRBV4-1; D gene: NA; clone size: NA; J gene: TRBJ1-6; CDR3 DNA: TGCGCCAGCAGCCAAGAACCCCTCCGCTCCTATAATTCACCCCTCCACTTT; CDR3 protein: CASSQEPLRSYNSPLHF
V gene: TRBV20-1; D gene: TRBD1; clone size: NA; J gene: TRBJ1-2; CDR3 DNA: TGCAGTGCCGGACAGGGGGCAGTCTATGGCTACACCTTC; CDR3 protein: CSAGQGAVYGYTF
V gene: TRBV29-1; D gene: TRBD2; clone size: NA; J gene: TRBJ2-3; CDR3 DNA: TGCAGCTGCCGGCTAGCGGGGACAGATACGCAGTATTTT; CDR3 protein: CSCRLAGTDTQYF
V gene: TRBV28; D gene: TRBD1; clone size: NA; J gene: TRBJ2-4; CDR3 DNA: TGTGCCAGCAGTTCCACTGCCGGGACAGGAGCCAAAAACATTCAGTACTTC; CDR3 protein: CASSSTAGTGAKNIQYF
V gene: TRBV28; D gene: NA; clone size: NA; J gene: TRBJ2-5; CDR3 DNA: TGTGCCAGCAGTTCCCCGGCGGGGACAGACCACTACGAGCGGTACTTC; CDR3 protein: CASSSPAGTDHYERYF
V gene: TRBV7-2; D gene: NA; clone size: few; J gene: TRBJ2-3; CDR3 DNA: TGTGCCAGCCGACCATCGGGGCCGGATACGCAGTATTTT; CDR3 protein: CASRPSGPDTQYF
V gene: TRBV4-1; D gene: NA; clone size: NA; J gene: TRBJ2-5; CDR3 DNA: TGCGCCAGCAGCCAAGATAAGGTTCAAGAGACCCAGTACTTC; CDR3 protein: CASSQDKVQETQYF
V gene: TRBV30; D gene: TRBD1; clone size: few; J gene: TRBJ2-3; CDR3 DNA: TGTGCCTGGGGGACAGGGACGCAGTATTTT; CDR3 protein: CAWGTGTQYF
V gene: TRBV20-1; D gene: NA; clone size: NA; J gene: TRBJ2-3; CDR3 DNA: TGCAGTGCTTTATCTTTTCAGGGTGTTAGAGATACGCAGTATTTT; CDR3 protein: CSALSFQGVRDTQYF
V gene: TRBV10-3; D gene: TRBD1; clone size: few; J gene: TRBJ2-2; CDR3 DNA: TGTGCCATCAGGAGATCTGACAGGGGGAGAAGCGGGGAGCTGTTTTTT; CDR3 protein: CAIRRSDRGRSGELFF
V gene: TRBV6-6; D gene: NA; clone size: few; J gene: TRBJ1-2; CDR3 DNA: TGTGCCAGCAGCCCTGGGCCGTATGGCTACACCTTC; CDR3 protein: CASSPGPYGYTF
V gene: TRBV5-1; D gene: TRBD2; clone size: few; J gene: TRBJ2-5; CDR3 DNA: TGCGCCAGCAGCTTCGAGCGGGGAGAAGAGACCCAGTACTTC; CDR3 protein: CASSFERGEETQYF
V gene: TRBV4-2; D gene: NA; clone size: NA; J gene: TRBJ1-4; CDR3 DNA: TGTGCCAGCAGCCAGGGGTTACAGGGAGGAGAAGAAAAACTGTTTTTT; CDR3 protein: CASSQGLQGGEEKLFF
V gene: TRBV5-1; D gene: NA; clone size: many; J gene: TRBJ2-3; CDR3 DNA: TGCGCCAGCAGCTCCCGGGACTCAGCTAGCACAGATACGCAGTATTTT; CDR3 protein: CASSSRDSASTDTQYF
V gene: TRBV28; D gene: TRBD1; clone size: NA; J gene: TRBJ1-2; CDR3 DNA: TGTGCCAGCAGTCCCTTTACAGGGGCGGGCGGCTACACCTTC; CDR3 protein: CASSPFTGAGGYTF
V gene: TRBV7-9; D gene: NA; clone size: few; J gene: TRBJ2-1; CDR3 DNA: TGTGCCAGCAGCTTTACGGAGTACAATGAGCAGTTCTTC; CDR3 protein: CASSFTEYNEQFF
V gene: TRBV6-4; D gene: TRBD2; clone size: NA; J gene: TRBJ2-1; CDR3 DNA: TGTGCCAGCAGTACGGCTAGCGGGTGGCCGTACAATGAGCAGTTCTTC; CDR3 protein: CASSTASGWPYNEQFF
V gene: TRBV3-1; D gene: NA; clone size: NA; J gene: TRBJ2-6; CDR3 DNA: TGTGCCAGCGGCCAAGGGGCCAACGTCCTGACTTTC; CDR3 protein: CASGQGANVLTF
V gene: TRBV6-5; D gene: TRBD2; clone size: NA; J gene: TRBJ2-5; CDR3 DNA: TGTGCCAGCAGTTCTCTTACTAGCGGGAGAAAAGAGACCCAGTACTTC; CDR3 protein: CASSSLTSGRKETQYF
V gene: TRBV7-2; D gene: NA; clone size: NA; J gene: TRBJ2-5; CDR3 DNA: TGTGCCAGCAGCTTATCAATCGCCGTCGGCCTAGAGACCCAGTACTTC; CDR3 protein: CASSLSIAVGLETQYF
V gene: TRBV4-1; D gene: TRBD1; clone size: few; J gene: TRBJ2-1; CDR3 DNA: TGCGCCAGCAGCCCAGTAGTGCAGGGGGCCTACAATGAGCAGTTCTTC; CDR3 protein: CASSPVVQGAYNEQFF
V gene: TRBV6-5; D gene: NA; clone size: NA; J gene: TRBJ1-6; CDR3 DNA: TGTGCCAGCAGTTACAAGGCAGGGAGTAATTCACCCCTCCACTTT; CDR3 protein: CASSYKAGSNSPLHF
V gene: TRBV27; D gene: NA; clone size: NA; J gene: TRBJ2-7; CDR3 DNA: TGTGCCAGCAGTTCCCCCGGTGGCAGGGAGAGTCTCCACGAGCAGTACTTC; CDR3 protein: CASSSPGGRESLHEQYF
V gene: TRBV29-1; D gene: NA; clone size: NA; J gene: TRBJ1-1; CDR3 DNA: TGCAGCGTTGAAGATAGCGGGGACACTGAAGCTTTCTTT; CDR3 protein: CSVEDSGDTEAFF
V gene: TRBV7-9; D gene: NA; clone size: NA; J gene: TRBJ2-5; CDR3 DNA: TGTGCCAGCAGCTCCACCGACTCCCGAGGGAGAGAGACCCAGTACTTC; CDR3 protein: CASSSTDSRGRETQYF
V gene: TRBV7-2; D gene: NA; clone size: NA; J gene: TRBJ2-4; CDR3 DNA: TGTGCCAGCAGCTTAGGGCCCGCGAGCAACATTCAGTACTTC; CDR3 protein: CASSLGPASNIQYF
V gene: TRBV12-5; D gene: TRBD1; clone size: NA; J gene: TRBJ2-1; CDR3 DNA: TGTGCTGGTGCCAAGACAGGGGGCTACGATGAGCAGTTCTTC; CDR3 protein: CAGAKTGGYDEQFF
V gene: TRBV12-3/TRBV12-4; D gene: TRBD1; clone size: NA; J gene: TRBJ1-5; CDR3 DNA: TGTGCCAGCACTCGGGACAGGGATCAGCCCCAGCATTTT; CDR3 protein: CASTRDRDQPQHF
V gene: TRBV12-3/TRBV12-4; D gene: TRBD2; clone size: NA; J gene: TRBJ2-1; CDR3 DNA: TGTGCCAGCAGTTCTGGTTCGGGGGGGTCACCCTACAATGAGCAGTTCTTC; CDR3 protein: CASSSGSGGSPYNEQFF
V gene: TRBV6-5; D gene: NA; clone size: few; J gene: TRBJ2-3; CDR3 DNA: TGTGCCAGCAGTGACCGTAGCACAGATACGCAGTATTTT; CDR3 protein: CASSDRSTDTQYF
V gene: TRBV27; D gene: TRBD1; clone size: once; J gene: TRBJ2-7; CDR3 DNA: TGTGCCAGCAGTGTCACGACAGGGACCAACGAGCAGTACTTC; CDR3 protein: CASSVTTGTNEQYF
V gene: TRBV12-3/TRBV12-4; D gene: NA; clone size: NA; J gene: TRBJ2-7; CDR3 DNA: TGTGCCAGCAGTCCGACCGGACAGCGACCCTACGAGCAGTACTTC; CDR3 protein: CASSPTGQRPYEQYF
V gene: TRBV12-3/TRBV12-4; D gene: TRBD1; clone size: NA; J gene: TRBJ2-1; CDR3 DNA: TGTGCCAGCAGCCGGGGACAGGGGAATCGAAATGAGCAGTTCTTC; CDR3 protein: CASSRGQGNRNEQFF
V gene: TRBV6-1; D gene: NA; clone size: few; J gene: TRBJ1-5; CDR3 DNA: TGTGCCAGCAGCCCGACTGCCCTCAATCAGCCCCAGCATTTT; CDR3 protein: CASSPTALNQPQHF
V gene: TRBV20-1; D gene: NA; clone size: NA; J gene: TRBJ1-1; CDR3 DNA: TGCAGTGCTAGCGTTGGGGGATCGAACACTGAAGCTTTCTTT; CDR3 protein: CSASVGGSNTEAFF
V gene: TRBV5-1; D gene: TRBD1; clone size: NA; J gene: TRBJ2-7; CDR3 DNA: TGCGCCGGCAGCTTGGACTCCGGGACAGGGTCGTTATACGAGCAGTACTTC; CDR3 protein: CAGSLDSGTGSLYEQYF
V gene: TRBV15; D gene: NA; clone size: few; J gene: TRBJ2-7; CDR3 DNA: TGTGCCACCAGCAGAGATGCAGGCCTCTCCTACGAGCAGTACTTC; CDR3 protein: CATSRDAGLSYEQYF
V gene: TRBV6-5; D gene: TRBD2; clone size: NA; J gene: TRBJ2-3; CDR3 DNA: TGTGCCAGCAGTACTAGCGGGGGGGTGTCAGATACGCAGTATTTT; CDR3 protein: CASSTSGGVSDTQYF